The 27 T cell receptor beta chains in this list originate from one sample, sequenced in a study of T cell responses to AZD1222 COVID-19 vaccine. The assay was immunoSEQ multiplex PCR, and TCRdb's table has in-frame clones only and misses some. Of tens of thousands of clones detected, roughly 85% appear once; the ten largest clones hold about 6%. Material: peripheral blood, obtained 28 days after the second AZD1222 dose. The receptors were sampled from an adult who received the AZD1222 COVID-19 vaccine.

The chain combines TRBV2 with TRBJ2-4; TRBD2 aligns across 7 bases. The CDR3 is made up of 18 amino acids. CDR1 SNHLY and CDR2 FYNNEI come from the germline V gene. The ends lost 7 bases at V and 0 bases at J; junction bases unmatched: 15. CDR3 residues: CASIGPGRGPVAKNIQYF. DNA for the CDR3: TGTGCCAGCATCGGGCCAGGGAGGGGCCCGGTAGCCAAAAACATTCAGTACTTC.

In this sample, this clone turned up once. The rearrangement joins TRBV18 to TRBJ1-5; D gene uncertain. Germline CDR1 and CDR2: KGHSH and LQKENI. Trimming stripped 3 bases from V and 0 bases from J, with 12 bases between. This CDR3 has 16 residues. The CDR3 loop is CASSPGSGNSNQPQHF. The CDR3 DNA is TGTGCCAGCTCACCGGGGTCCGGGAATAGCAATCAGCCCCAGCATTTT.

The chain links TRBV2 to TRBJ2-7; D is unresolved. V was shortened by 6 bases and J by 3 bases, with 9 bases between the two germline ends. The germline V gene has CDR1 SNHLY and CDR2 FYNNEI. This CDR3 spans 12 amino acids. The CDR3 nucleotides read TGTGCCAGCAGCGAAAAGGGCTACGAGCAGTACTTC. Amino acid sequence: CASSEKGYEQYF.

This clone was observed a few times. The chain is built from TRBV5-4 and TRBJ1-5; perhaps TRBD1 as D (5 bases). The germline gives CDR1 SGHNT, CDR2 YYREEE (reference sequence). The CDR3 totals 15 residues. V was clipped by 0 bases and J by 7 bases, with 14 bases between them. The CDR3 region has the DNA TGTGCCAGCAGCTTGGGGCGGGGGAAAAACCAGCCCCAGCATTTT. Protein product: CASSLGRGKNQPQHF.

The chain employs TRBV6-5 and TRBJ1-5; no firm D call. Germline assignment: CDR1 MNHEY and CDR2 SVGAGI. The CDR3 contains 13 residues. Trimming left V 6 bases short and J 1 base short, with 7 bases between. The CDR3 sequence: CASRSRSNQPQHF. The DNA of the CDR3 is TGTGCCAGCAGGTCCAGGAGCAATCAGCCCCAGCATTTT.

The chain couples TRBV6-2 or TRBV6-3 to TRBJ1-5; a possible D gene is TRBD1 (6 bases). Germline assignment: CDR1 MNHEY and CDR2 SVGEGT. This CDR3 has 12 amino acids. V was pared by 4 bases and J by 5 bases, with 6 bases between. The CDR3 here is CASSWTDQPQHF. The DNA for the CDR3 is TGTGCCAGCAGTTGGACAGATCAGCCCCAGCATTTT.

V gene TRBV11-2 combines with J gene TRBJ2-3; 10 positions agree with TRBD2. J gave up 6 bases and V 0 bases, and 3 bases lay outside the gene matches. Germline CDR1 and CDR2: SGHAT and FQNNGV. The CDR3 has 15 residues. This CDR3 is CASSLDQLAGDTQYF. DNA for the CDR3: TGTGCCAGCAGCTTAGACCAACTAGCGGGGGATACGCAGTATTTT.

V usage is TRBV12-3 or TRBV12-4 and J usage is TRBJ1-2; TRBD1 is a possible D gene (5 bases). This CDR3 contains 13 residues. The V and J ends lost 3 bases and 7 bases respectively, with 12 bases between them. The CDR3 DNA reads TGTGCCAGCAGTTTCCGGGGAAGGGGTGGCTACACCTTC. Amino acid sequence: CASSFRGRGGYTF.

Only a few counts were recorded for this clone. The rearrangement joins TRBV24-1 to TRBJ1-2; D is unclear. The CDR3 runs to 14 residues. V was pared by 3 bases and J by 8 bases, with 15 bases between. Germline values: CDR1 KGHDR, CDR2 SFDVKD. The CDR3 spells CATSDHDGFGGYTF. The CDR3 nucleotides read TGTGCCACCAGTGATCATGACGGTTTTGGAGGCTACACCTTC.

V and J are TRBV5-4 and TRBJ2-6, with D unresolved. The CDR3 is 17 amino acids. Trimming took off 1 base at V and 0 bases at J, with 11 bases between the two ends. Germline CDR1 SGHNT, CDR2 YYREEE (reference sequence). The CDR3 DNA reads TGTGCCAGCAGCTTGTTTGGTACTCGCTCTGGGGCCAACGTCCTGACTTTC. Amino acid sequence: CASSLFGTRSGANVLTF.

This chain links TRBV21-1 with TRBJ2-5. TRBV21-1 is a pseudogene segment. This CDR3 spans 16 amino acids. DNA for the CDR3: TGTGCCAGCAGCAAAGGGATCCCCGGACGCCAAGAGACCCAGTACTTC. This codes for CASSKGIPGRQETQYF.

The chain couples TRBV10-3 to TRBJ2-1, with 7 positions matching TRBD1. CDR1 is ENHRY and CDR2 is SYGVKD in the germline V gene. J lost 9 bases, V lost 8 bases, and 13 bases had no gene match. The CDR3 extends over 14 amino acids. CDR3 DNA: TGTGCCATCGATCCTGGACAGGCCCTGGGTGAGCAGTTCTTC. Translating it yields CAIDPGQALGEQFF.

The V gene is TRBV5-4, the J gene TRBJ1-6; 8 nucleotides match TRBD1. Germline values: CDR1 SGHNT, CDR2 YYREEE (reference sequence). V lost 0 bases and J lost 10; bases outside the gene matches: 9. The CDR3 contains 16 residues. The CDR3 sequence: CASSLGATGGDSPLHF. CDR3 coding DNA: TGTGCCAGCAGCTTGGGCGCCACAGGGGGAGACTCACCCCTCCACTTT.

This clone was observed once. The chain links TRBV2 to TRBJ1-5; 9 nucleotides align to TRBD1. The germline gives CDR1 SNHLY, CDR2 FYNNEI. Trimming cost V 3 bases and J 5 bases; bases outside gene matches: 11. This CDR3 contains 17 residues. The CDR3 coding sequence is TGTGCCAGCAGTGAGGGATCTTACAGGGGGCTGCATCAGCCCCAGCATTTT. Amino acid sequence: CASSEGSYRGLHQPQHF. Supplemented by reference TRBV2 and TRBJ1-5, the full variable domain reads EPEVTQTPSHQVTQMGQEVILRCVPISNHLYFYWYRQILGQKVEFLVSFYNNEISEKSEIFDDQFSVERPDGSNFTLKIRSTKLEDSAMYFCASSEGSYRGLHQPQHFGDGTRLSIL.

The genes are TRBV5-1 and TRBJ1-2; D is unclear. Trimming took 3 bases from V and 2 from J, leaving 8 bases between them. The germline gives CDR1 SGHRS, CDR2 YFSETQ. The CDR3 has 13 amino acids. CDR3 sequence reads: CASSSEGNYGYTF. The CDR3 region has the DNA TGCGCCAGCAGCTCGGAGGGCAACTATGGCTACACCTTC.

The rearrangement joins TRBV7-8 to TRBJ2-1; D perhaps matches TRBD1 (5 bases). V was trimmed by 5 bases and J by 6 bases, leaving 11 bases between them. Per the germline V gene, CDR1 is SGHVS and CDR2 is FQNEAQ. CDR3 length: 13 residues. CDR3 sequence: CASSTQGRNEQFF. The CDR3 nucleotides are TGTGCCAGCAGCACCCAGGGCCGCAATGAGCAGTTCTTC. Looking up the rest from reference TRBV7-8 and TRBJ2-1 gives the full variable domain: GAGVSQSPRYKVAKRGQDVALRCDPISGHVSLFWYQQALGQGPEFLTYFQNEAQLDKSGLPSDRFFAERPEGSVSTLKIQRTQQEDSAVYLCASSTQGRNEQFFGPGTRLTVL.

In the case of this clone: Different DNA sequences within this sample yield the same CDR3. V and J are TRBV2 and TRBJ1-5; D is undetermined. Germline V gives CDR1 SNHLY, CDR2 FYNNEI. V lost 3 bases and J lost 7, with 10 bases in between. The CDR3 loop spans 13 amino acids. CDR3 in amino acids: CASSEEGGQPQHF. The CDR3 DNA follows: TGTGCCAGCAGTGAGGAGGGTGGACAGCCCCAGCATTTT.

The rearrangement uses TRBV5-1 and TRBJ1-2, with a weak D call TRBD1 (5 bases). The germline CDR1 and CDR2 sequences are SGHRS and YFSETQ. The length of the CDR3 is 16 residues. V shed 4 bases and J shed 1 base, with 17 bases lying between them. CDR3 nucleotide sequence: TGCGCCAGCAGCCCACCCCCAGGGCCGTTTAACTATGGCTACACCTTC. Its translation is CASSPPPGPFNYGYTF.

This chain joins TRBV9 and TRBJ2-5; TRBD2 might be the D (5 bases). The CDR3 spans 16 residues. CDR1 and CDR2 (germline): SGDLS, YYNGEE. Trimming removed 1 base at V and 1 base at J, with 14 bases between. The CDR3 region has the DNA TGTGCCAGCAGCGTAAAATGTCGAGGGAGCCAAGAGACCCAGTACTTC. Translated, it gives CASSVKCRGSQETQYF.

V and J are TRBV2 and TRBJ2-6; no reliable D call. V gave up 3 bases and J gave up 2 bases, with 8 bases separating them. Germline CDR1 SNHLY, CDR2 FYNNEI. The CDR3 consists of 15 residues. CDR3 sequence reads: CASSDLIPGANVLTF. The CDR3 DNA is TGTGCCAGCAGTGACTTGATACCTGGGGCCAACGTCCTGACTTTC.

The chain employs TRBV7-9 and TRBJ1-5, with 7 bases lining up with TRBD1. CDR1 is SEHNR and CDR2 is FQNEAQ in the germline V gene (reference sequence). The CDR3 is 18 residues long. The V segment lost 5 bases and the J segment 7 bases; nucleotides outside the gene matches: 20. DNA for the CDR3: TGTGCCAGCAGCACAGGGGCGGGGAGGCAGGGTAGTCCCCAGCCCCAGCATTTT. Protein: CASSTGAGRQGSPQPQHF.

The chain couples TRBV30 to TRBJ2-3; D gene uncertain. The V and J ends lost 3 bases and 6 bases respectively, with 13 bases between them. The CDR3 has 13 residues. Per germline, CDR1 GTSNPN and CDR2 SVGIG (reference sequence). The CDR3 here is CAWSRTQVDTQYF. CDR3 sequence (DNA): TGTGCCTGGAGCCGAACCCAAGTGGATACGCAGTATTTT.

The rearrangement uses TRBV30 and TRBJ2-7; TRBD1 might be the D (6 bases). Germline V gives CDR1 GTSNPN, CDR2 SVGIG (reference sequence). The ends were cut back, 1 base at V and 5 bases at J, with 15 bases in the middle. This CDR3 region has 14 residues. CDR3 amino acids: CAWSEGPGVHEQYF. In DNA, the CDR3 is TGTGCCTGGAGTGAGGGGCCAGGGGTCCACGAGCAGTACTTC.

For the CDR3, the DNA is TGTGCCAGCAGCCCACAGGGGATCCCTGGCTACACCTTC. Its translation is CASSPQGIPGYTF. The rearrangement joins TRBV7-9 to TRBJ1-2, with TRBD1 matching 7 bases. The trim removed 5 bases at V and 7 bases at J, leaving 7 bases unmatched. Germline CDR1 reads SEHNR; CDR2 reads FQNEAQ (reference sequence). The CDR3 loop spans 13 amino acids.

This clone showed up just once. The V call is TRBV5-1, the J call TRBJ1-3; a weak D match, TRBD1 (5 bases). Germline lookup yields CDR1 SGHRS and CDR2 YFSETQ. V gave up 2 bases and J gave up 4 bases, with 13 bases separating them. The CDR3 sequence is 15 residues long. CDR3 sequence (DNA): TGCGCCAGCAGCTTAGTTTCAGGGTTCGGAAACACCATATATTTT. As protein: CASSLVSGFGNTIYF.

CDR3 in amino acids: CASSSDRGYYTF. Here the CDR3 DNA reads TGTGCCAGCAGTTCTGACAGGGGATACTACACCTTC. The genes are TRBV28 and TRBJ1-2, with 8 bases fitting TRBD1. This CDR3 has 12 residues. Germline V lookup: CDR1 MDHEN, CDR2 SYDVKM. Trimming removed 4 bases from V and 10 bases from J; junction bases left unmatched: 5.

The chain combines TRBV5-1 with TRBJ2-3; TRBD2 matches 11 bases. Germline trimming cut 4 bases from V and 3 bases from J; bases unmatched to any gene: 10. The CDR3 totals 17 residues. The germline V gene has CDR1 SGHRS and CDR2 YFSETQ. CDR3 region: CASSRSGGVSITDTQYF. DNA for the CDR3: TGCGCCAGCAGCCGTAGCGGGGGGGTTAGCATAACAGATACGCAGTATTTT.